This T cell receptor beta chain was retrieved from a study of response to subunit inactivated influenza vaccine. General observations from the study: After each seasonal influenza vaccination, few new T cells are recruited, the authors suggested.

This clonotype was observed at least ten times. The antigen is not known. The ends were cut back, 0 bases at V and 0 bases at J, with 10 bases in the middle. CDR1 is SGHRS and CDR2 is YFSETQ in the germline V gene. This CDR3 has 17 residues. Each CDR3 protein gets one entry after TCRdb re-called the RT-PCR reads with MiXCR. The data show hundreds of thousands of distinct CDR3 sequences, 14% seen once. The sequence was obtained from a man in his fifties who received an inactivated influenza vaccine. V and J are TRBV5-1 and TRBJ1-6; D possibly corresponds to TRBD1 (6 bases). The sample was PBMCs from blood, taken roughly 2 weeks before vaccination. Here the CDR3 DNA reads TGCGCCAGCAGCTTGGTCGGGGGGCTCTCCTATAATTCACCCCTCCACTTT. It encodes CASSLVGGLSYNSPLHF.